The rows below give T cell receptor beta chains drawn from one sample of a study of human T cells and chemical hapten exposure. MiXCR was run by TCRdb on the RACE reads, yielding one entry per CDR3 protein. The profile shows about 97,000 distinct CDR3 sequences, 25% to 35% of them singletons. The specimen was whole blood, collected in connection with sensitization to the hapten diphenylcyclopropenone (DPC). These receptors all stem from a man in his forties with alopecia areata. Some clones in this sample may be carry-over from other donors' samples. Each CDR3 is given with its conserved first and last residue. The D gene is left open where the match is weak. Expanded clones get a size class; other rows say once, few or many, or leave the size out.

j_gene | d_gene | abundance | v_gene | CDR3aa | CDR3nt
TRBJ2-3 | - | - | TRBV25-1 | CASTLTDTQYF | TGTGCCAGCACCTTGACAGATACGCAGTATTTT
TRBJ2-3 | TRBD2 | few | TRBV3-1 | CASSRLAGRADDTQYF | TGTGCCAGCAGCCGGCTAGCTGGGAGGGCCGACGATACGCAGTATTTT
TRBJ2-5 | - | - | TRBV12-3/TRBV12-4 | CASRSRLQETQYF | TGTGCCAGCAGGTCTAGGCTACAAGAGACCCAGTACTTC
TRBJ1-5 | - | - | TRBV7-2 | CASSLLTVTQPQHF | TGTGCCAGCAGCTTGCTGACAGTCACTCAGCCCCAGCATTTT
TRBJ2-7 | TRBD1 | - | TRBV20-1 | CSARPPYRGHVEQYF | TGCAGTGCTAGACCTCCGTACAGGGGGCATGTCGAGCAGTACTTC
TRBJ1-5 | TRBD1 | few | TRBV2 | CASSGTGVDQPQHF | TGTGCCAGCAGTGGGACAGGGGTGGATCAGCCCCAGCATTTT
TRBJ1-5 | - | few | TRBV4-2 | CASSQDWAVDQPQHF | TGTGCCAGCAGCCAAGATTGGGCGGTTGATCAGCCCCAGCATTTT
TRBJ1-6 | TRBD1 | - | TRBV20-1 | CSARPGQAGINSPLHF | TGCAGTGCTAGACCCGGACAGGCGGGGATAAATTCACCCCTCCACTTT
TRBJ2-7 | TRBD1 | - | TRBV14 | CASSQPTGAFGNEQYF | TGTGCCAGCAGCCAACCTACAGGGGCTTTCGGGAACGAGCAGTACTTC
TRBJ2-2 | TRBD2 | few | TRBV5-1 | CASSILAGGPTGELFF | TGCGCCAGCAGCATACTAGCGGGAGGGCCGACCGGGGAGCTGTTTTTT
TRBJ2-7 | TRBD2 | few | TRBV2 | CASSEDRRRTSGLLF | TGTGCCAGCAGTGAAGACAGGCGTAGGACTAGCGGACTCCTCTTC
TRBJ2-5 | TRBD1 | few | TRBV5-1 | CASSQQGFQETQYF | TGCGCCAGCAGCCAACAGGGGTTCCAAGAGACCCAGTACTTC
TRBJ1-1 | - | few | TRBV29-1 | CSVRGGTEAFF | TGCAGCGTCAGAGGTGGCACTGAAGCTTTCTTT
TRBJ2-1 | TRBD2 | few | TRBV20-1 | CSARRASGMVEQFF | TGCAGTGCCCGCCGGGCTAGCGGGATGGTTGAGCAGTTCTTC
TRBJ2-2 | - | - | TRBV27 | CASRPGDSNTGELFF | TGTGCCAGCAGGCCAGGGGACTCGAACACCGGGGAGCTGTTTTTT
TRBJ2-1 | - | few | TRBV12-3/TRBV12-4 | CASSFYEEGRFF | TGTGCCAGCAGTTTTTATGAGGAAGGGCGGTTCTTC
TRBJ2-4 | TRBD2 | - | TRBV27 | CASRDSGPKNIQYF | TGTGCCAGCAGGGATAGCGGGCCTAAAAACATTCAGTACTTC
TRBJ2-3 | TRBD2 | few | TRBV7-2 | CASSFLAGGRTSTDTQYF | TGTGCCAGCAGCTTCTTAGCGGGAGGGCGGACTAGCACAGATACGCAGTATTTT
TRBJ2-3 | TRBD2 | - | TRBV18 | CASSPGSGRFDTQYF | TGTGCCAGCTCACCAGGTAGCGGGAGGTTTGATACGCAGTATTTT
TRBJ1-2 | TRBD1 | - | TRBV28 | CASSVGQGYGYTF | TGTGCCAGCAGTGTGGGACAGGGCTATGGCTACACCTTC
TRBJ2-7 | - | few | TRBV20-1 | CSAGAYGTQSYEQYF | TGCAGTGCTGGAGCTTACGGGACCCAGTCCTACGAGCAGTACTTC
TRBJ1-1 | - | few | TRBV28 | CASSKGAWRTDNTEAFF | TGTGCCAGCAGCAAAGGGGCCTGGCGGACCGACAACACTGAAGCTTTCTTT
TRBJ1-6 | - | - | TRBV28 | CASTRTAGSYNSPLHF | TGTGCCAGCACCCGGACAGCCGGTTCCTATAATTCACCCCTCCACTTT
TRBJ2-4 | TRBD2 | few | TRBV12-3/TRBV12-4 | CASSTSGTNIQYF | TGTGCCAGCAGTACTAGCGGGACGAACATTCAGTACTTC
TRBJ2-7 | - | - | TRBV6-6 | CASSKGWYNEQYF | TGTGCCAGCAGTAAAGGATGGTATAACGAGCAGTACTTC
TRBJ1-5 | - | - | TRBV25-1 | CASSDRRARQPQHF | TGTGCCAGCAGTGATCGCAGGGCGAGACAGCCCCAGCATTTT
TRBJ1-5 | - | - | TRBV27 | CASSFGTSSNQPQHF | TGTGCCAGCAGTTTCGGGACAAGTAGCAATCAGCCCCAGCATTTT
TRBJ2-6 | - | - | TRBV11-2 | CASSGNGVWANVLTF | TGTGCCAGCAGCGGGAACGGGGTCTGGGCCAACGTCCTGACTTTC
TRBJ1-4 | - | - | TRBV6-1 | CASRGLEGEKLFF | TGTGCCAGCAGGGGACTGGAAGGTGAAAAACTGTTTTTT
TRBJ1-5 | - | - | TRBV27 | CASSLSGPYSNQPQHF | TGTGCCAGCAGTTTATCAGGGCCATATAGCAATCAGCCCCAGCATTTT
TRBJ2-3 | - | few | TRBV7-2 | CASIKSRTGSRDTQYF | TGTGCCAGCATTAAGAGCAGGACGGGGTCTCGGGATACGCAGTATTTT
TRBJ1-5 | - | few | TRBV28 | CASIHWQGMNQPQHF | TGTGCCAGCATTCATTGGCAGGGGATGAATCAGCCCCAGCATTTT
TRBJ1-2 | TRBD1 | - | TRBV20-1 | CSANTGGAYGYTF | TGCAGTGCTAATACAGGGGGCGCATACGGCTACACCTTC
TRBJ2-2 | - | - | TRBV7-2 | CASSLAGGHTGELFF | TGTGCCAGCAGCTTAGCGGGAGGCCACACCGGGGAGCTGTTTTTT